This T cell receptor beta chain was identified during a study of blood T cell repertoires in COVID-19. Study context: Sources were T cells, B-cell-depleted T cells, or PBMCs; the material itself was cDNA or gDNA.

The J segment lost 2 bases and the V segment lost 2 bases, leaving 4 bases of the junction unmatched. CDR3 length: 16 amino acids. Germline CDR1 LNHNV, CDR2 YYDKDF (reference sequence). In the authors' methods: Cell counts per sample came from amplifying reference gene primers. TCRdb keeps only in-frame clones here, not all; method: immunoSEQ multiplex PCR. From that table come the V and J calls and clone size; the DNA was used to work out D and trimming. The data contain under 200,000 clones, around 84% of them singletons. This sequence originates from a man aged 45-60 years with active or convalescent COVID-19. What was sequenced was peripheral blood. This chain connects TRBV15 to TRBJ2-3; 10 nucleotides match TRBD2. The CDR3 sequence: CATSRSTSGNTDTQYF. The CDR3 bases are TGTGCCACCAGCAGAAGCACTAGCGGGAACACAGATACGCAGTATTTT.